The 20 T cell receptor beta chains given below trace back to one sample, sequenced in a study of vaccination and CD4 T cells after COVID-19. Cultured CD4+ T cells had their DNA profiled by the Oncomine TCR Beta short-read assay. TCRdb passed the PCR reads through MiXCR, listing each CDR3 protein once. The table lists more than 9,000 distinct CDR3 sequences, about 51% of them singletons. This sample's treatment: approximately 9-day PBMC culture with coronavirus spike peptide pools or control peptides (ViraFEST assay). These receptors are not linked to any known antigen. The specimen sequenced was CD4+ T cells from blood, cultured in vitro. The receptor set was obtained from a human donor who had recovered from COVID-19.

A few counts support this clonotype. This sequence joins TRBV7-2 and TRBJ2-3; D may be TRBD1 or TRBD2 (6 bases each). Trimming pared 1 base from V and 0 bases from J, leaving 20 bases between. The CDR3 length is 19 residues. Germline V CDR1 and CDR2: SGHTA, FQGNSA. The CDR3 sequence is CASSLGGGLTIISTDTQYF. DNA of the CDR3: TGTGCCAGCAGCTTAGGAGGGGGACTGACAATAATTAGCACAGATACGCAGTATTTT. Combining the CDR3 with reference TRBV7-2 and TRBJ2-3 gives the whole variable domain GAGVSQSPSNKVTEKGKDVELRCDPISGHTALYWYRQSLGQGLEFLIYFQGNSAPDKSGLPSDRFSAERTGGSVSTLTIQRTQQEDSAVYLCASSLGGGLTIISTDTQYFGPGTRLTVL.

The V gene is TRBV20-1, the J gene TRBJ1-1; tentative D call: TRBD1 (6 bases). Germline values: CDR1 DFQATT, CDR2 SNEGSKA (reference sequence). The CDR3 has 10 amino acids. Deletions cut 7 bases from V and 7 bases from J, with 10 bases between. The CDR3: CSVQGIEAFF. The CDR3 nucleotides are TGCAGTGTCCAGGGGATTGAAGCTTTCTTT.

The chain couples TRBV28 to TRBJ2-7, with TRBD2 matching 8 bases. V dropped 5 bases and J dropped 3; count of bases not matched to a gene: 6. This CDR3 comprises 14 residues. Germline CDR1 MDHEN, CDR2 SYDVKM. The DNA of the CDR3 is TGTGCCAGCAGTACGACCGGGACTAGCTACGAGCAGTACTTC. Amino acids: CASSTTGTSYEQYF.

V and J are TRBV7-2 and TRBJ2-5; tentative D call: TRBD2 (6 bases). Trimming removed 2 bases from V and 3 bases from J, with 7 bases in between. The CDR3 runs to 13 residues. Germline-derived CDR1 and CDR2 are SGHTA and FQGNSA. The CDR3 coding sequence is TGTGCCAGCAGCTTATGGACTAAAGAGACCCAGTACTTC. The encoded protein is CASSLWTKETQYF.

The chain uses TRBV25-1 and TRBJ2-1; D is unclear. V lost 0 bases and J 0 bases, leaving 6 bases between the germline ends. Germline CDR1 is MGHDK and CDR2 is SYGVNS. CDR3 length equals 15 residues. The DNA for the CDR3 is TGTGCCAGCAGTGAATATACCAGCTCCTACAATGAGCAGTTCTTC. Amino acid sequence: CASSEYTSSYNEQFF.

The V call is TRBV24-1, the J call TRBJ1-5; D ambiguous. V was trimmed by 0 bases and J by 6 bases, leaving 11 bases between them. Germline CDR1 is KGHDR and CDR2 is SFDVKD. The CDR3 sequence is 15 residues long. The CDR3 nucleotides read TGTGCCACCAGTGATTTGCCTAGGGTGGCTCAGCCCCAGCATTTT. This codes for CATSDLPRVAQPQHF.

This clonotype was detected once. The chain links TRBV28 to TRBJ2-3; 12 nucleotides match TRBD2. CDR1 is MDHEN and CDR2 is SYDVKM in the germline V gene. V shed 5 bases, J shed 6 bases, and the junction held 18 bases outside the gene matches. This CDR3 is 19 amino acids long. The CDR3 loop reads CASSPRQGRASGRGDTQYF. In DNA, the CDR3 is TGTGCCAGCAGTCCCCGACAGGGAAGGGCTAGCGGGAGGGGGGATACGCAGTATTTT. Looking up the rest from reference TRBV28 and TRBJ2-3 gives the full variable domain: DVKVTQSSRYLVKRTGEKVFLECVQDMDHENMFWYRQDPGLGLRLIYFSYDVKMKEKGDIPEGYSVSREKKERFSLILESASTNQTSMYLCASSPRQGRASGRGDTQYFGPGTRLTVL.

About this clonotype: Relative to the germline gene, one junction end is altered; a read error may explain this. The chain joins TRBV7-7 to TRBJ1-3, with D uncertain. CDR1 and CDR2 (germline): SSHAT, FNYEAQ (reference sequence). The CDR3 covers 13 residues. This chain's CDR3 is CASSSGSGNTIYF. The DNA of the CDR3 is TGTGCTAGCAGCTCGGGCTCTGGAAACACCATATATTTT.

A few counts support this clonotype. The chain recombines TRBV11-2 with TRBJ2-3, with D perhaps matching TRBD1 (6 bases). Trimming pared 5 bases from V and 0 bases from J, leaving 12 bases between. Germline V gene data show CDR1 as SGHAT and CDR2 as FQNNGV. The length of the CDR3 is 15 residues. The CDR3 DNA reads as TGTGCCAGCAGCCCAGGGACAACTAGCACAGATACGCAGTATTTT. Translating gives CASSPGTTSTDTQYF.

This clonotype came up a few times. This rearrangement joins TRBV27 to TRBJ1-6; no definite D call. Between the trimmed V and J ends, which lost 1 base and 4 bases, there was a span of 11 bases. The CDR3 consists of 16 residues. Germline-derived CDR1 and CDR2 are MNHEY and SMNVEV (reference sequence). The CDR3 is CASSLYEGMYNSPLHF. For the CDR3, the DNA is TGTGCCAGCAGTTTATATGAAGGAATGTATAATTCACCCCTCCACTTT.

This clonotype was observed a few times. This chain joins TRBV20-1 and TRBJ1-5; D gene uncertain. CDR3 length: 14 residues. Germline V gives CDR1 DFQATT, CDR2 SNEGSKA (reference sequence). Trimming pared 3 bases from V and 4 bases from J, leaving 13 bases between. The CDR3 reads CSARGEGLNQPQHF. The CDR3 region has the DNA TGCAGTGCTAGGGGAGAGGGATTAAATCAGCCCCAGCATTTT.

The chain couples TRBV27 to TRBJ1-1, with unresolved D. The V and J ends lost 6 bases and 1 base respectively, with 12 bases between them. Germline values: CDR1 MNHEY, CDR2 SMNVEV (reference sequence). The CDR3 consists of 14 residues. CDR3 amino acids: CASSPNWGNTEAFF. The CDR3 DNA follows: TGTGCCAGCAGCCCTAATTGGGGGAACACTGAAGCTTTCTTT.

The rearrangement joins TRBV11-3 to TRBJ2-3; D call uncertain. The CDR3 runs to 19 residues. CDR1 is SGHNT and CDR2 is YENEEA in the germline V gene. Between the trimmed V and J ends, which lost 4 bases and 0 bases, there was a span of 23 bases. DNA for the CDR3: TGTGCCAGCAGCTCATGGACGGTCAATAAACGGGTTAGCACAGATACGCAGTATTTT. Amino acids: CASSSWTVNKRVSTDTQYF.

The chain joins TRBV6-1 to TRBJ1-3, with unresolved D. Trimming cost V 6 bases and J 2 bases, with 8 bases left between them. This CDR3 is built from 13 residues. Germline CDR1 MNHNS, CDR2 SASEGT. This CDR3 reads CASRPQAGNTIYF. Written as DNA, the CDR3 is TGTGCCAGCAGGCCCCAGGCTGGAAACACCATATATTTT.

The J gene is TRBJ2-3, the V gene TRBV20-1, with 9 bases that match TRBD2. The J segment lost 6 bases and the V segment lost 2 bases, leaving 6 bases of the junction unmatched. The CDR3 covers 14 residues. Germline lookup yields CDR1 DFQATT and CDR2 SNEGSKA (reference sequence). The CDR3 protein is CSARPSGMLDTQYF. CDR3 bases: TGCAGTGCTAGACCTAGCGGGATGCTGGATACGCAGTATTTT.

The V and J genes are TRBV20-1 and TRBJ1-1; D is unresolved. V dropped 6 bases and J dropped 3 bases, with 8 bases sitting between them. The CDR3 spans 11 residues. Looked up from germline, CDR1 is DFQATT and CDR2 is SNEGSKA (reference sequence). CDR3 in amino acids: CSAPTDTEAFF. CDR3 in DNA: TGCAGTGCCCCGACGGACACTGAAGCTTTCTTT.

This clonotype has just a few counts. This chain joins TRBV19 and TRBJ2-5; 8 bases agree with TRBD2. This CDR3 has 14 amino acids. CDR1 is LNHDA and CDR2 is SQIVND in the germline V gene (reference sequence). V dropped 10 bases and J dropped 5; count of bases not matched to a gene: 12. CDR3 nucleotides: TGTGCCACCAGGGATGCGGGGGGCACGGAGACCCAGTACTTC. Its protein product is CATRDAGGTETQYF.

The chain has TRBV6-1 and TRBJ1-2; TRBD1 matches at 8 bases. With 6 bases clipped from V and 3 bases from J, the junction kept 6 bases outside the gene matches. This CDR3 has 14 residues. CDR1 is MNHNS, CDR2 SASEGT, per germline. The CDR3 sequence is CASRLQGADYGYTF. CDR3 bases: TGTGCCAGCAGACTCCAGGGGGCTGACTATGGCTACACCTTC.

The chain carries TRBV7-2 and TRBJ2-5; D not certain. CDR1 and CDR2 from the germline V gene are SGHTA and FQGNSA. The V gene lost 0 bases and the J gene lost 5 bases, with 1 base spanning the gap. The CDR3 covers 11 residues. CDR3: CASSLAETQYF. CDR3 nucleotides: TGTGCCAGCAGCTTAGCGGAGACCCAGTACTTC.

This rearrangement joins TRBV19 to TRBJ2-5; 10 bases agree with TRBD1. Trimming cost V 4 bases and J 5 bases; bases outside gene matches: 13. In germline, CDR1 is LNHDA, CDR2 SQIVND (reference sequence). There are 17 residues in the CDR3. DNA of the CDR3: TGTGCCAGTAGTAGTCGGACAGGGGGACTTTTGGGTGAGACCCAGTACTTC. This encodes CASSSRTGGLLGETQYF.